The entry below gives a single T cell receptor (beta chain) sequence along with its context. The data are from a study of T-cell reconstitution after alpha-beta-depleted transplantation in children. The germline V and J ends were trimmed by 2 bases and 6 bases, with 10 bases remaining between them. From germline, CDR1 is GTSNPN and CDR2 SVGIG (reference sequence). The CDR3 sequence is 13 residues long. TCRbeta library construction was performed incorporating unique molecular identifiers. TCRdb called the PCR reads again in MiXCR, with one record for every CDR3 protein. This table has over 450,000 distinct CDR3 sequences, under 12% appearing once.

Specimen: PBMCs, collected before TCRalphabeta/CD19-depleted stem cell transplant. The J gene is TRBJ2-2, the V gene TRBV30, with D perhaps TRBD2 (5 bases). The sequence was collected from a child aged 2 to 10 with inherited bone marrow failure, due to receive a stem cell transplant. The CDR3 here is CAWSRGLPGELFF. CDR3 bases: TGTGCCTGGAGTAGAGGGTTACCCGGGGAGCTGTTTTTT.